The 20 T cell receptor beta chains below were found in one sample sequenced in a study of blood T cells in healthy people across ages. A second about 7 to 12 cycle PCR used barcoded and J-beta primers. Using its own MiXCR run on the 5' RACE reads, TCRdb lists one record per CDR3 protein. Here the sample spans around 800,000 distinct CDR3 sequences, under 30% being singletons. This sample was shared with a second study, whose subject was T cells of mothers and their children.

Sequencing was carried out using blood. The receptor set was obtained from a boy under 18 in good health.

This clonotype is a singleton in its sample. The chain links TRBV18 to TRBJ1-4; D is unclear. Trimming shortened V by 8 bases and J by 8 bases, and 15 bases separated the two germline ends. Germline V CDR1 and CDR2: KGHSH, LQKENI. CDR3 length equals 13 residues. CDR3 protein: CASNEGYGEKLFF. As DNA, the CDR3 is TGTGCCAGCAACGAGGGTTACGGCGAAAAACTGTTTTTT.

Written as DNA, the CDR3 is TGCGCCAGCAGCTTGGGGACCCTTAATGAAGCTTTCTTT. Encoded protein: CASSLGTLNEAFF. The chain joins TRBV5-1 to TRBJ1-1; D call uncertain. V was pared by 0 bases and J by 7 bases, with 10 bases between. The CDR3 spans 13 residues. The germline V gene has CDR1 SGHRS and CDR2 YFSETQ. The full variable domain, rest sourced from reference TRBV5-1 and TRBJ1-1, is KAGVTQTPRYLIKTRGQQVTLSCSPISGHRSVSWYQQTPGQGLQFLFEYFSETQRNKGNFPGRFSGRQFSNSRSEMNVSTLELGDSALYLCASSLGTLNEAFFGQGTRLTVV.

This clonotype was found a few times. The chain couples TRBV7-2 to TRBJ1-2; D perhaps matches TRBD1 (5 bases). Germline CDR1 reads SGHTA; CDR2 reads FQGNSA. The V end lost 1 base, the J end lost 8 bases, and 14 bases lay between the germline ends. The CDR3 is 14 amino acids. The CDR3 DNA is TGTGCCAGCAGCTTAGAAGGCAGGGCGGAGGGCTACACCTTC. Protein sequence: CASSLEGRAEGYTF.

The chain couples TRBV6-5 to TRBJ2-2; D is ambiguous. Germline CDR1 and CDR2: MNHEY and SVGAGI. The CDR3 spans 14 residues. V was shortened by 0 bases and J by 5 bases, with 7 bases between the two germline ends. CDR3 in amino acids: CASSYSWATGELFF. The CDR3, as DNA: TGTGCCAGCAGTTACTCGTGGGCTACCGGGGAGCTGTTTTTT.

This clonotype has just a few counts. The rearrangement links TRBV27 to TRBJ1-4, with D hard to call. V was clipped by 0 bases and J by 10 bases, with 9 bases between them. CDR3 length: 13 amino acids. Germline values: CDR1 MNHEY, CDR2 SMNVEV (reference sequence). The DNA for the CDR3 is TGTGCCAGCAGTTTATCAGGAGGGCGAAAACTGTTTTTT. Translating gives CASSLSGGRKLFF.

Regarding this clonotype: At one of its ends the junction is not consistent with the germline gene, which may arise from a read error. The chain is built from TRBV30 and TRBJ2-5; 8 bases are a match to TRBD1. Germline CDR1 and CDR2: GTSNPN and SVGIG (reference sequence). This CDR3 has 16 amino acids. CDR3 in DNA: TGTGCCCGGAGGGGGTCCCTCAGGGGGCAAGAAGAGACCCAGTACTTC. Translating gives CARRGSLRGQEETQYF. The full variable domain, rest sourced from reference TRBV30 and TRBJ2-5, is SQTIHQWPATLVQPVGSPLSLECTVEGTSNPNLYWYRQAAGRGLQLLFYSVGIGQISSEVPQNLSASRPQDRQFILSSKKLLLSDSGFYLCARRGSLRGQEETQYFGPGTRLLVL.

The V and J genes are TRBV12-3 or TRBV12-4 and TRBJ1-2; D gene uncertain. The CDR3 has 12 amino acids. V lost 5 bases and J lost 5, with 9 bases in between. For the CDR3, the DNA is TGTGCCAGCAGTAACAGCGGGTATGGCTACACCTTC. This sequence encodes CASSNSGYGYTF.

This rearrangement joins TRBV28 to TRBJ1-3, with D maybe TRBD1 (6 bases). The V end was cut by 7 bases, the J end by 2 bases, with 15 bases between. The germline V gene encodes CDR1 MDHEN and CDR2 SYDVKM. The CDR3 has 15 residues. The CDR3 nucleotides are TGTGCCAGCAAGACCCCCACAGGGCCTGGAAACACCATATATTTT. Its translation is CASKTPTGPGNTIYF.

The chain employs TRBV5-1 and TRBJ2-7, with 11 bases lining up with TRBD1. This CDR3 spans 14 amino acids. The V and J ends lost 3 bases and 5 bases, in that order; junction bases with no gene match: 4. Germline V CDR1 and CDR2: SGHRS, YFSETQ. DNA for the CDR3: TGCGCCAGCAGCTCACCGGGACAGGGGGACGAGCAGTACTTC. It is translated as CASSSPGQGDEQYF.

This clonotype was recorded a few times. This chain joins TRBV5-1 and TRBJ2-3; TRBD2 matches 12 bases. This CDR3 has 16 residues. V lost 4 bases and J lost 4; bases outside the gene matches: 7. Looked up from germline, CDR1 is SGHRS and CDR2 is YFSETQ. The chain's CDR3 is CASSTGPSGGADTQYF. CDR3 bases: TGCGCCAGCAGCACCGGCCCTAGCGGGGGGGCAGATACGCAGTATTTT.

In DNA, the CDR3 is TGTGCCAGCAGTTTTGGGGCCAAGTGGTATGGCTACACCTTC. The encoded protein is CASSFGAKWYGYTF. The chain uses TRBV28 and TRBJ1-2; tentative D call: TRBD1 (5 bases). The CDR3 totals 14 residues. Germline V gene sequence: CDR1 MDHEN, CDR2 SYDVKM. V was trimmed by 3 bases and J by 5 bases, leaving 13 bases between them.

V and J are TRBV9 and TRBJ2-1; D may correspond to TRBD1 or TRBD2 (5 bases each). There are 13 residues in the CDR3. V dropped 2 bases and J dropped 9 bases, with 12 bases sitting between them. Germline V gene sequence: CDR1 SGDLS, CDR2 YYNGEE. In DNA form, the CDR3 reads TGTGCCAGCAGCGTCCAGATGGGGGTTGAGCAGTTCTTC. This translates into CASSVQMGVEQFF.

In its sample, this clonotype was seen once. The chain has TRBV5-6 and TRBJ2-5; 13 bases fit TRBD2. The CDR3 loop spans 17 amino acids. Germline-derived CDR1 and CDR2 are SGHDT and YYEEEE. With V trimmed by 1 base and J by 1 base, 4 bases remained unmatched. The CDR3 bases are TGTGCCAGCAGCTTGAGGACTAGCGGGGGCCCCCAAGAGACCCAGTACTTC. This codes for CASSLRTSGGPQETQYF. The complete variable domain, with remaining parts taken from reference TRBV5-6 and TRBJ2-5, reads DAGVTQSPTHLIKTRGQQVTLRCSPKSGHDTVSWYQQALGQGPQFIFQYYEEEERQRGNFPDRFSGHQFPNYSSELNVNALLLGDSALYLCASSLRTSGGPQETQYFGPGTRLLVL.

There are a few counts of this clonotype. This rearrangement joins TRBV7-9 to TRBJ2-5, with D perhaps TRBD1 (6 bases). The CDR3 is made up of 17 amino acids. CDR1 and CDR2 (germline): SEHNR, FQNEAQ (reference sequence). Trimming stripped 1 base from V and 0 bases from J, with 15 bases between. The CDR3 reads CASSLGTGWMYQETQYF. Written as DNA, the CDR3 is TGTGCCAGCAGCTTAGGAACAGGGTGGATGTACCAAGAGACCCAGTACTTC.

This clonotype was seen more than once but under ten times. V gene TRBV6-6 combines with J gene TRBJ2-1, with no clear D. V was clipped by 2 bases and J by 0 bases, with 8 bases between them. Germline values: CDR1 MNHNY, CDR2 SVGAGI (reference sequence). The CDR3 is 15 residues long. The CDR3 here is CASSYAVSSYNEQFF. CDR3 coding DNA: TGTGCCAGCAGTTACGCGGTTAGCTCCTACAATGAGCAGTTCTTC.

The chain has TRBV7-9 and TRBJ2-5; D call uncertain. V was clipped by 1 base and J by 9 bases, with 9 bases between them. In germline, CDR1 is SEHNR, CDR2 FQNEAQ (reference sequence). The CDR3 has 12 amino acids. The CDR3 sequence: CASSLDEASQYF. The CDR3 DNA reads as TGTGCCAGCAGCTTAGATGAGGCTTCCCAGTACTTC.

This clonotype turned up a few times. The chain couples TRBV28 to TRBJ1-2; a weak D match, TRBD1 (5 bases). The CDR3 totals 14 residues. The germline V and J ends were trimmed by 7 bases and 2 bases, with 14 bases remaining between them. Per the germline V gene, CDR1 is MDHEN and CDR2 is SYDVKM. The CDR3 region is CASTIRASNYGYTF. CDR3 nucleotides: TGTGCCAGCACAATCAGGGCCTCCAACTATGGCTACACCTTC.

Only a few counts were recorded for this clonotype. V is TRBV6-5 and J is TRBJ1-3; D is undetermined. Germline V lookup: CDR1 MNHEY, CDR2 SVGAGI. This CDR3 region has 11 residues. Trimming left V 6 bases short and J 10 bases short, with 10 bases between. The CDR3 DNA reads as TGTGCCAGCAGAAACTCCGGGACCATATATTTT. This codes for CASRNSGTIYF.

This clonotype came up a few times. This sequence joins TRBV5-1 and TRBJ2-3; TRBD2 matches 8 bases. V shed 0 bases and J 2 bases; nucleotides not matched to a gene: 8. From germline, CDR1 is SGHRS and CDR2 YFSETQ. The CDR3 runs 17 residues. In nucleotides, the CDR3 is TGCGCCAGCAGCTTGGGAGGAGCGGGGGTCTTCACAGATACGCAGTATTTT. It encodes CASSLGGAGVFTDTQYF.

This clonotype showed up just a few times. One end of the junction does not line up with germline, which may come from a read error. The V gene is TRBV7-7, the J gene TRBJ2-5, with a possible D match to TRBD2 (6 bases). The J call may not be correct, given that the DNA end is closer to TRBJ2-7. Germline V lookup: CDR1 SSHAT, CDR2 FNYEAQ (reference sequence). The length of the CDR3 is 15 residues. CDR3 loop: CASNLRRRGPYEQYF. CDR3 nucleotide sequence: TGTGCTAGCAACTTGAGAAGGAGGGGTCCATACGAGCAGTACTTC.